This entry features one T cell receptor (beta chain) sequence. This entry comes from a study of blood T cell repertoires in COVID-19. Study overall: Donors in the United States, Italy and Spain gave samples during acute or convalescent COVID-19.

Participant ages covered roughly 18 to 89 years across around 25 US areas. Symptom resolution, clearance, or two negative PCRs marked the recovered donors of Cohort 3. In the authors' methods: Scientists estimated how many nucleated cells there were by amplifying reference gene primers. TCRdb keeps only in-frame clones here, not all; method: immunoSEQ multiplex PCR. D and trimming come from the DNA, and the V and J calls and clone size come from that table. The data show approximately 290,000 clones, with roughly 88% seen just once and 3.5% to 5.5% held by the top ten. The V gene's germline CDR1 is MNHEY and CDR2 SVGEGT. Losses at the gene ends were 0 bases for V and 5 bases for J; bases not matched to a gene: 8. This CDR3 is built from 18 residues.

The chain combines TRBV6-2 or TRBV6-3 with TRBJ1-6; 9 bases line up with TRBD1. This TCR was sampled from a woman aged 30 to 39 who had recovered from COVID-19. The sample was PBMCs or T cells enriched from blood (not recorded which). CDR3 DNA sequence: TGTGCCAGCAGTTACTCCATGGACAGGGGAGGAGATAATTCACCCCTCCACTTT. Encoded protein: CASSYSMDRGGDNSPLHF.